These 28 T cell receptor beta chains were sequenced from one sample in a study of a mutant IDH1 vaccine in newly diagnosed glioma. Which antigens these TCRs recognize remains unknown. Time point indicated: week 11, during vaccination. Every single dose of the vaccine, 300 ug of mutant IDH1 20-mer peptide, came with topical imiquimod. Some clones are missing from TCRdb's copy, which holds only in-frame ones; the method was immunoSEQ multiplex PCR. The sample carries some 25,000 clones, about 80% recorded once. Here the sequenced sample was PBMCs, taken from a glioma patient whose treatment included an IDH1 peptide vaccine. The receptors stem from a woman between 18 and 29 years old with glioma.

The rearrangement joins TRBV4-3 to TRBJ2-1, with 12 bases that match TRBD2. Germline V lookup: CDR1 LGHNA, CDR2 YSLEER. This CDR3 spans 17 amino acids. V was pared by 4 bases and J by 8 bases, with 12 bases of the junction left unmatched. In DNA form, the CDR3 reads TGCGCCAGCAGCCTACTGGACCGGACTAGCGGGACTGATGAGCAGTTCTTC. Amino acids: CASSLLDRTSGTDEQFF.

The chain employs TRBV7-9 and TRBJ1-3, with 8 bases matching TRBD1. V shed 4 bases, J shed 2 bases, and the junction held 4 bases outside the gene matches. From germline, CDR1 is SEHNR and CDR2 FQNEAQ (reference sequence). The CDR3 totals 15 residues. CDR3 sequence (DNA): TGTGCCAGCAGCTCCACGGACAGGGCTGGAAACACCATATATTTT. This gives the protein CASSSTDRAGNTIYF. Combining the CDR3 with reference TRBV7-9 and TRBJ1-3 gives the whole variable domain DTGVSQNPRHKITKRGQNVTFRCDPISEHNRLYWYRQTLGQGPEFLTYFQNEAQLEKSRLLSDRFSAERPKGSFSTLEIQRTEQGDSAMYLCASSSTDRAGNTIYFGEGSWLTVV.

This chain uses TRBV19 with TRBJ1-2, with D maybe TRBD1 (5 bases). Germline V gene lookup returns CDR1 LNHDA and CDR2 SQIVND (reference sequence). With 3 bases removed from V and 7 bases from J, the gap between germline ends came to 12 bases. CDR3 length: 13 residues. The CDR3: CASSIGDASGYTF. CDR3 coding DNA: TGTGCCAGTAGTATTGGGGACGCTAGTGGCTACACCTTC.

V usage is TRBV2 and J usage is TRBJ1-2, with 7 bases aligning to TRBD1. This CDR3 is 13 amino acids long. Germline loops: CDR1 SNHLY, CDR2 FYNNEI. Trimming took 6 bases from V and 4 from J; bases not matched to a gene: 5. CDR3 sequence: CASSETGAYGYTF. In DNA, the CDR3 is TGTGCCAGCAGCGAAACAGGGGCCTATGGCTACACCTTC.

The chain carries TRBV6-1 and TRBJ1-5; D is unresolved. Germline-derived CDR1 and CDR2 are MNHNS and SASEGT. V was pared by 1 base and J by 3 bases, with 13 bases between. The CDR3 contains 16 residues. CDR3 DNA sequence: TGTGCCAGCAGTGAAGATCCGGCAGGCCTCAATCAGCCCCAGCATTTT. Translated: CASSEDPAGLNQPQHF.

The chain uses TRBV5-8 and TRBJ1-1, with 9 bases fitting TRBD1. Trimming at V came to 6 bases and at J to 0 bases, leaving 3 bases not matched to a gene. Germline V gene data show CDR1 as SGHTS and CDR2 as YDEGEE. The CDR3 has 14 amino acids. CDR3 sequence (DNA): TGTGCCAGCACCCGGGACAGGGTGAACACTGAAGCTTTCTTT. Amino acids: CASTRDRVNTEAFF.

The rearrangement joins TRBV6-1 to TRBJ2-2, with D possibly TRBD1 on 5 matching bases. The length of the CDR3 is 14 residues. From germline, CDR1 is MNHNS and CDR2 SASEGT. The V and J ends lost 7 bases and 1 base respectively, with 10 bases between them. The CDR3 coding sequence is TGTGCCAGCAAAAGGACACAGAACACCGGGGAGCTGTTTTTT. Translation: CASKRTQNTGELFF.

The chain has TRBV20-1 and TRBJ2-5; D not resolved. CDR1 and CDR2 (germline): DFQATT, SNEGSKA (reference sequence). Trimming pared 6 bases from V and 1 base from J, leaving 3 bases between. This CDR3 region has 10 residues. The CDR3 reads CSARQETQYF. The CDR3, as DNA: TGCAGTGCCCGCCAAGAGACCCAGTACTTC.

This clone was seen a handful of times. The V gene is TRBV12-5, the J gene TRBJ1-3; TRBD1 matches at 11 bases. V lost 5 bases to trimming and J lost 5 bases; unmatched junction nucleotides: 5. CDR1 and CDR2 (germline): LGHNT, FRNRAP. The CDR3 covers 15 residues. In DNA form, the CDR3 reads TGTGCTAGTGGTCCGGGACAGGGGGATCGAAACACCATATATTTT. Residues: CASGPGQGDRNTIYF. The full variable domain, its missing parts supplied by reference TRBV12-5 and TRBJ1-3, is DARVTQTPRHKVTEMGQEVTMRCQPILGHNTVFWYRQTMMQGLELLAYFRNRAPLDDSGMPKDRFSAEMPDATLATLKIQPSEPRDSAVYFCASGPGQGDRNTIYFGEGSWLTVV.

V is TRBV2 and J is TRBJ2-7; D is unclear. This CDR3 is built from 14 residues. Trimming pared 2 bases from V and 2 bases from J, leaving 10 bases between. CDR1 SNHLY and CDR2 FYNNEI come from the germline V gene. The CDR3, as DNA: TGTGCCAGCAGTGAACAACTGGGTCCCTACGAGCAGTACTTC. As protein: CASSEQLGPYEQYF.

The rearrangement links TRBV21-1 to TRBJ1-6. TRBV21-1 is tagged as a pseudogene. The CDR3 consists of 17 residues. The CDR3 protein is CASSTRVSGPYNSPLHF. The CDR3 DNA reads as TGTGCCAGCAGCACCCGGGTTTCAGGACCCTATAATTCACCCCTCCACTTT.

This clone was seen a single time. The same CDR3 can be traced to other DNA sequences in this sample. The rearrangement joins TRBV4-3 to TRBJ2-5; 8 bases align to TRBD1. CDR1 is LGHNA, CDR2 YSLEER, per germline. The CDR3 spans 15 residues. V shed 4 bases, J shed 2 bases, and the junction held 6 bases outside the gene matches. The CDR3 nucleotides read TGCGCCAGCAGCCTCGGACAGGGACTTCAAGAGACCCAGTACTTC. Protein product: CASSLGQGLQETQYF.

The chain combines TRBV6-5 with TRBJ1-5, with 9 bases identical to TRBD1. With V trimmed by 5 bases and J by 8 bases, 7 bases remained unmatched. The germline V gene has CDR1 MNHEY and CDR2 SVGAGI. The CDR3 has 14 residues. The CDR3 spells CASSNRGPIEPQHF. The CDR3 DNA reads TGTGCCAGCAGTAACAGGGGGCCGATCGAGCCCCAGCATTTT.

V and J are TRBV6-6 and TRBJ2-5, with 8 bases aligning to TRBD1. Germline values: CDR1 MNHNY, CDR2 SVGAGI (reference sequence). The CDR3 extends over 16 amino acids. Trimming cost V 5 bases and J 4 bases; bases outside gene matches: 12. CDR3 in DNA: TGTGCCAGCAGTCAAACAGGGGGTCGTTTTCTAGAGACCCAGTACTTC. Its translation is CASSQTGGRFLETQYF.

The V call is TRBV5-1, the J call TRBJ1-1; tentative D call: TRBD1 (5 bases). The length of the CDR3 is 14 residues. Germline V gives CDR1 SGHRS, CDR2 YFSETQ. V lost 6 bases and J lost 1, with 13 bases in between. In nucleotides, the CDR3 is TGCGCCAGCAAGGAAGGGGTAGGGAACACTGAAGCTTTCTTT. It codes for CASKEGVGNTEAFF.

The chain links TRBV25-1 to TRBJ1-6; no clear D gene. Per germline, CDR1 MGHDK and CDR2 SYGVNS. V lost 5 bases and J 7 bases, leaving 6 bases between the germline ends. This CDR3 region has 12 residues. This CDR3 reads CASSFGNSPLHF. Here the CDR3 DNA reads TGTGCCAGCAGTTTCGGGAATTCACCCCTCCACTTT.

J is TRBJ2-2 and V is TRBV25-1; D is undetermined. Germline-derived CDR1 and CDR2 are MGHDK and SYGVNS. The V end was cut by 1 base, the J end by 5 bases, with 14 bases between. The CDR3 sequence is 16 residues long. In DNA, the CDR3 is TGTGCCAGCAGTGAATTTCGGGTATGGTTTACCGGGGAGCTGTTTTTT. Its translation is CASSEFRVWFTGELFF.

This clone was seen a handful of times. The V gene is TRBV27, the J gene TRBJ1-5; tentatively, D is TRBD1 (6 bases). The CDR3 runs to 14 residues. The ends were cut back, 2 bases at V and 5 bases at J, with 10 bases in the middle. Germline CDR1 MNHEY, CDR2 SMNVEV (reference sequence). CDR3 nucleotide sequence: TGTGCCAGCAGTTTAATACAGGGAGATCAGCCCCAGCATTTT. Protein sequence: CASSLIQGDQPQHF.

This chain connects TRBV7-3 to TRBJ2-1; 8 bases fit TRBD2. The CDR3 totals 19 residues. J lost 3 bases, V lost 2 bases, and 15 bases had no gene match. Germline V lookup: CDR1 SGHTA, CDR2 FQGTGA. CDR3 nucleotide sequence: TGTGCCAGCAGCTTACACCGTGGCGAGCGGGAGTCGATCTACAATGAGCAGTTCTTC. Encoded protein: CASSLHRGERESIYNEQFF.

The gene calls are TRBV10-3 and TRBJ2-7; D gene unclear. V shed 0 bases and J shed 12 bases, with 15 bases lying between them. CDR3 length: 13 residues. Germline V gene lookup returns CDR1 ENHRY and CDR2 SYGVKD. The CDR3 nucleotides read TGTGCCATCAGTGAGTCGGTTAAGAGCACCCCGTACTTC. This gives the protein CAISESVKSTPYF.

This clone is termed medium-sized. V gene TRBV4-2 combines with J gene TRBJ2-2; a possible D gene is TRBD2 (7 bases). V lost 3 bases and J lost 5, with 19 bases in between. The germline V gene encodes CDR1 LGHNA and CDR2 YNFKEQ. The length of the CDR3 is 17 residues. The CDR3 DNA reads as TGTGCCAGCAGCCAGGCCTGGGGGGGGGCGCGAACCGGGGAGCTGTTTTTT. This codes for CASSQAWGGARTGELFF.

In its sample, this clone was seen a few times. The chain uses TRBV27 and TRBJ1-5; D uncertain. This CDR3 contains 15 residues. The germline V and J ends were trimmed by 6 bases and 0 bases, with 12 bases remaining between them. Germline CDR1 reads MNHEY; CDR2 reads SMNVEV (reference sequence). CDR3 region: CASRPAVNSNQPQHF. The CDR3 DNA reads TGTGCCAGCAGGCCCGCGGTTAATAGCAATCAGCCCCAGCATTTT.

The V gene is TRBV29-1, the J gene TRBJ1-4; weak D call: TRBD1 (5 bases). The CDR3 has 12 residues. Deletions cut 8 bases from V and 8 bases from J, with 15 bases between. In germline, CDR1 is SQVTM, CDR2 ANQGSEA. The CDR3 loop reads CSYRGEGEKLFF. CDR3 DNA: TGCAGCTACCGGGGGGAAGGCGAAAAACTGTTTTTT. Complete variable domain (other parts from reference TRBV29-1 and TRBJ1-4): SAVISQKPSRDICQRGTSLTIQCQVDSQVTMMFWYRQQPGQSLTLIATANQGSEATYESGFVIDKFPISRPNLTFSTLTVSNMSPEDSSIYLCSYRGEGEKLFFGSGTQLSVL.

The chain combines TRBV10-3 with TRBJ2-1; D tentatively fits TRBD1 or TRBD2 (5 bases each). V was trimmed by 4 bases and J by 3 bases, leaving 13 bases between them. The CDR3 loop spans 15 amino acids. From germline, CDR1 is ENHRY and CDR2 SYGVKD. In DNA form, the CDR3 reads TGTGCCATCAGTGGCGGTGGTGGGGGCTACAATGAGCAGTTCTTC. Amino acid sequence: CAISGGGGGYNEQFF.

The rearrangement links TRBV19 to TRBJ1-2; D gene uncertain. V was clipped by 5 bases and J by 8 bases, with 12 bases between them. Germline CDR1 is LNHDA and CDR2 is SQIVND (reference sequence). This CDR3 region has 12 residues. The CDR3 DNA reads TGTGCCAGTAGTGCACCGGGGTACGGCTACACCTTC. Protein product: CASSAPGYGYTF.

This clone occurred a few times. A read error may account for a junction end that differs from germline. Here the CDR3 DNA reads TGTGCCAGCACCCAAACCGGGGGCGAAAACACTGAAGCTTTCTTT. Amino acid sequence: CASTQTGGENTEAFF. The chain combines TRBV14 with TRBJ1-1; TRBD1 is a possible D gene (6 bases). CDR3 size: 15 residues. CDR1 is SGHDN and CDR2 is FVKESK in the germline V gene.

The rearrangement joins TRBV10-3 to TRBJ1-5; D gene unclear. V lost 0 bases and J lost 0, with 9 bases in between. Germline V gene sequence: CDR1 ENHRY, CDR2 SYGVKD. The CDR3 sequence is 16 residues long. The chain's CDR3 is CAISESKTDSNQPQHF. DNA of the CDR3: TGTGCCATCAGTGAGTCGAAAACAGATAGCAATCAGCCCCAGCATTTT.

The V gene is TRBV2, the J gene TRBJ2-1; D uncertain. This CDR3 has 15 residues. V lost 3 bases and J 3 bases, leaving 12 bases between the germline ends. CDR1 is SNHLY and CDR2 is FYNNEI in the germline V gene. CDR3 region: CASSESSAIYNEQFF. In nucleotides, the CDR3 is TGTGCCAGCAGTGAGTCGAGCGCCATCTACAATGAGCAGTTCTTC.